The entry below gives a single T cell receptor (beta chain) sequence along with its context. The antigen remains unidentified. The record originates from a study of shared clonotypes between healthy human individuals. Study findings and constraints: Sample collection involved blood only; tissue repertoires are likely different. Having only a few donors restricted how much genetic and exposure-history diversity was captured. Non-shared clonotypes showed lower generation probabilities than clonotypes common to all four donors.

J was trimmed by 1 base and V by 3 bases; bases with no gene match: 6. Germline V gene sequence: CDR1 MDHEN, CDR2 SYDVKM. The length of the CDR3 is 16 residues. Template for every sorted-subset replicate PCR totaled about 0.2 ug DNA, roughly 30,000 T cell genomes. Sequencing was performed with immunoSEQ multiplex PCR; in TCRdb, only in-frame clones are kept and a portion is missing. This table has 2 million to 3 million clones, approximately 93% appearing once. The sequenced sample was naive CD4+ T cells from PBMCs. The subset: CD45RA+ positively selected. The chain employs TRBV28 and TRBJ2-3, with 8 positions matching TRBD2. The source is a man between 18 and 35 years old in good health. Some clones in this sample may be carry-over from other donors' samples. CDR3 bases: TGTGCCAGCAGTTTCCCGCCCGGGGGGGGCACAGATACGCAGTATTTT. Amino acid sequence: CASSFPPGGGTDTQYF.